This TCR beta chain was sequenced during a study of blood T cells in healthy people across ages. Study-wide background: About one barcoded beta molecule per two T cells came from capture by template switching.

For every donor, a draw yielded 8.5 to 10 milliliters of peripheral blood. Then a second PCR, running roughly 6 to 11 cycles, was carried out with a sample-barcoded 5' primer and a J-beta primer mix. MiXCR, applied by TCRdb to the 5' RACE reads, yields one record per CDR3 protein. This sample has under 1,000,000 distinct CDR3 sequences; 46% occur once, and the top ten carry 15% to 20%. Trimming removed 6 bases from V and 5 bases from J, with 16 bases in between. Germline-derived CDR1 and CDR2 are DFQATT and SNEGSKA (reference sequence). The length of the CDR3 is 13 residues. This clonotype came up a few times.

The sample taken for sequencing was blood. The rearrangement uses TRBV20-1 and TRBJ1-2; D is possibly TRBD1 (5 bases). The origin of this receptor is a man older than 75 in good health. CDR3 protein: CSASHGTAYGYTF. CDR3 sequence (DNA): TGCAGTGCCAGCCACGGGACGGCTTATGGCTACACCTTC.